Below are 23 T cell receptor beta chains sequenced from a single sample in a study of cytomegalovirus exposure and HLA in healthy donors listed by TCRdb under 2017. The library was made by the immunoSEQ multiplex PCR assay. TCRdb stores this immuneACCESS table with in-frame sequences only. Part of the clones is absent; in the studies checked, under half of the shortfall reflects unresolved V genes, and no reason is known for the rest. The sample data list about 120,000 clones, and roughly 90% of these were observed just once. Of the sample, about 6% is held by the ten largest clones. The sequencing sample was made of PBMCs. The source of these receptors is a young woman in good health and CMV-seropositive.

The gene calls are TRBV5-1 and TRBJ2-5, with 11 bases fitting TRBD2. The germline gives CDR1 SGHRS, CDR2 YFSETQ. V gave up 5 bases and J gave up 0 bases; unmatched junction bases: 9. The CDR3 is made up of 17 amino acids. CDR3 DNA: TGCGCCAGCAGTGGTGGGACTAGCGGAGCGTACCAAGAGACCCAGTACTTC. Translating it yields CASSGGTSGAYQETQYF.

V is TRBV5-1 and J is TRBJ2-7, with a weak D call TRBD1 (6 bases). V lost 0 bases and J 2 bases, leaving 12 bases between the germline ends. The germline V gene encodes CDR1 SGHRS and CDR2 YFSETQ. The CDR3 contains 15 residues. In DNA, the CDR3 is TGCGCCAGCAGCTTGGGTTCAGGGGTCACCTACGAGCAGTACTTC. It yields the protein CASSLGSGVTYEQYF.

The chain combines TRBV28 with TRBJ2-2; weak D call: TRBD2 (5 bases). CDR1 MDHEN and CDR2 SYDVKM come from the germline V gene. The CDR3 consists of 15 residues. V lost 1 base, J lost 6 bases, and 12 bases lay in between. CDR3 residues: CASSLSGKAAGELFF. CDR3 nucleotide sequence: TGTGCCAGCAGTTTATCGGGCAAAGCGGCCGGGGAGCTGTTTTTT.

This chain connects TRBV19 to TRBJ1-5, with D unresolved. The CDR3 extends over 14 amino acids. Per the germline V gene, CDR1 is LNHDA and CDR2 is SQIVND (reference sequence). The germline V and J ends were trimmed by 3 bases and 6 bases, with 12 bases remaining between them. The DNA of the CDR3 is TGTGCCAGTAGTATTCGGTCCGCAGGTCAGCCCCAGCATTTT. It yields the protein CASSIRSAGQPQHF.

The CDR3 loop is CASRPFGTSLDTQYF. In DNA, the CDR3 is TGTGCCAGCAGACCATTCGGGACTAGCCTTGATACGCAGTATTTT. The chain employs TRBV11-1 and TRBJ2-3; 9 nucleotides line up with TRBD2. CDR1 SGHAT and CDR2 FQDESV come from the germline V gene (reference sequence). The junction had 10 bases not matched to a gene; V was cut back by 6 bases and J by 6 bases. This CDR3 region has 15 residues.

CDR3: CASSRIAGGQETQYF. CDR3 DNA: TGCGCCAGCAGCCGGATAGCGGGGGGGCAAGAGACCCAGTACTTC. J is TRBJ2-5 and V is TRBV4-1; 11 bases agree with TRBD2. The CDR3 is 15 amino acids. V dropped 4 bases and J dropped 2; count of bases not matched to a gene: 3. Germline V CDR1 and CDR2: MGHRA, YSYEKL.

This clone was seen just once. The gene calls are TRBV9 and TRBJ1-5; tentatively, D is TRBD1 (5 bases). CDR3 length equals 15 residues. The V gene lost 0 bases and the J gene lost 4 bases, with 11 bases spanning the gap. The germline V gene encodes CDR1 SGDLS and CDR2 YYNGEE. In DNA, the CDR3 is TGTGCCAGCAGCGTAGGGGGCCGACAGAATCAGCCCCAGCATTTT. This encodes CASSVGGRQNQPQHF.

The chain combines TRBV9 with TRBJ2-1, with no clear D. Trimming took off 1 base at V and 5 bases at J, with 13 bases between the two ends. Germline CDR1 and CDR2: SGDLS and YYNGEE. This CDR3 comprises 15 residues. The CDR3 DNA follows: TGTGCCAGCAGCGTAACGAGCTTTAGCCACAATGAGCAGTTCTTC. It yields the protein CASSVTSFSHNEQFF.

This chain uses TRBV5-1 with TRBJ2-1; TRBD2 aligns across 7 bases. V dropped 0 bases and J dropped 4; count of bases not matched to a gene: 7. The CDR3 length is 16 residues. The V gene's germline CDR1 is SGHRS and CDR2 YFSETQ. In nucleotides, the CDR3 is TGCGCCAGCAGCTTGGACTCGGGAGGAAGGTACAATGAGCAGTTCTTC. Translation gives CASSLDSGGRYNEQFF. The whole variable domain, remainder taken from reference TRBV5-1 and TRBJ2-1, is KAGVTQTPRYLIKTRGQQVTLSCSPISGHRSVSWYQQTPGQGLQFLFEYFSETQRNKGNFPGRFSGRQFSNSRSEMNVSTLELGDSALYLCASSLDSGGRYNEQFFGPGTRLTVL.

The rearrangement joins TRBV18 to TRBJ2-7; 9 nucleotides agree with TRBD1. The CDR3 spans 14 residues. Germline CDR1 reads KGHSH; CDR2 reads LQKENI. J was trimmed by 6 bases and V by 5 bases; bases with no gene match: 8. In DNA form, the CDR3 reads TGTGCCAGCTCAGTGGAACAGGGGGCAAGCGAGCAGTACTTC. Its translation: CASSVEQGASEQYF.

The rearrangement joins TRBV7-6 to TRBJ2-7; 9 nucleotides line up with TRBD1. The germline V gene encodes CDR1 SGHVS and CDR2 FNYEAQ. V trimming: 6 bases; J trimming: 2 bases; junction bases outside the gene matches: 8. The CDR3 is 15 amino acids. This CDR3 is CASSFGTGNTYEQYF. CDR3 DNA sequence: TGTGCCAGCAGTTTTGGGACAGGGAATACCTACGAGCAGTACTTC.

The V call is TRBV2, the J call TRBJ2-5, with 9 nucleotides matching TRBD1. This CDR3 region has 16 residues. J was trimmed by 0 bases and V by 6 bases; bases with no gene match: 8. From germline, CDR1 is SNHLY and CDR2 FYNNEI. This CDR3 is CASSLRTGAHQETQYF. CDR3 nucleotide sequence: TGTGCCAGCAGCTTAAGGACAGGGGCCCACCAAGAGACCCAGTACTTC. Complete variable domain (other parts from reference TRBV2 and TRBJ2-5): EPEVTQTPSHQVTQMGQEVILRCVPISNHLYFYWYRQILGQKVEFLVSFYNNEISEKSEIFDDQFSVERPDGSNFTLKIRSTKLEDSAMYFCASSLRTGAHQETQYFGPGTRLLVL.

DNA for the CDR3: TGCGCCAGCTCCCCTTCCCCTAATTCACCCCTCCACTTT. Its translation: CASSPSPNSPLHF. The rearrangement joins TRBV5-1 to TRBJ1-6, with unresolved D. V lost 7 bases to trimming and J lost 6 bases, with 11 bases between them. The CDR3 spans 13 residues. Per the germline V gene, CDR1 is SGHRS and CDR2 is YFSETQ.

As DNA, the CDR3 is TGTGCCAGTAGTCCCGAACTCGGCTACACCTTC. The encoded protein is CASSPELGYTF. The chain couples TRBV19 to TRBJ1-2, with unresolved D. CDR3 length equals 11 residues. CDR1 and CDR2 from the germline V gene are LNHDA and SQIVND (reference sequence). The ends were cut back, 5 bases at V and 8 bases at J, with 9 bases in the middle.

The genes are TRBV5-1 and TRBJ2-1, with TRBD2 matching 15 bases. The CDR3 totals 16 residues. Trimming cost V 0 bases and J 7 bases; bases outside gene matches: 2. Germline-derived CDR1 and CDR2 are SGHRS and YFSETQ. CDR3 amino acids: CASSLGTSGGGNEQFF. Here the CDR3 DNA reads TGCGCCAGCAGCTTGGGGACTAGCGGGGGGGGAAATGAGCAGTTCTTC. Full variable domain (rest looked up from reference TRBV5-1 and TRBJ2-1): KAGVTQTPRYLIKTRGQQVTLSCSPISGHRSVSWYQQTPGQGLQFLFEYFSETQRNKGNFPGRFSGRQFSNSRSEMNVSTLELGDSALYLCASSLGTSGGGNEQFFGPGTRLTVL.

The genes are TRBV18 and TRBJ2-7, with D unresolved. V dropped 4 bases and J dropped 2 bases, with 15 bases sitting between them. Germline V gives CDR1 KGHSH, CDR2 LQKENI. CDR3 length: 15 amino acids. In DNA, the CDR3 is TGTGCCAGCTCACTTAAGCTCGTCTTAGCCTACGAGCAGTACTTC. It yields the protein CASSLKLVLAYEQYF.

Concerning this clone: The germline gene is not matched at one end of the junction; a read error may be the cause. CDR3 coding DNA: TGTGCCAGCAGCTTAGAGATGTCCTATGAGCAGTACTTC. It encodes CASSLEMSYEQYF. The chain carries TRBV7-2 and TRBJ2-7; unclear D gene. The CDR3 has 13 amino acids. The germline CDR1 and CDR2 sequences are SGHTA and FQGNSA. Drawing the rest from reference TRBV7-2 and TRBJ2-7, the complete variable domain is GAGVSQSPSNKVTEKGKDVELRCDPISGHTALYWYRQSLGQGLEFLIYFQGNSAPDKSGLPSDRFSAERTGGSVSTLTIQRTQQEDSAVYLCASSLEMSYEQYFGPGTRLTVT.

V is TRBV18 and J is TRBJ2-1; perhaps TRBD1 as D (6 bases). The V gene's germline CDR1 is KGHSH and CDR2 LQKENI. The CDR3 consists of 15 residues. The V gene lost 4 bases and the J gene lost 0 bases, with 10 bases spanning the gap. Written as DNA, the CDR3 is TGTGCCAGCTCACACAGGGTTGGCTCCTACAATGAGCAGTTCTTC. Translation: CASSHRVGSYNEQFF.

The rearrangement links TRBV16 to TRBJ1-4, with a possible D match to TRBD1 (5 bases). The germline gives CDR1 KGHSY, CDR2 FQNENV. Trimming left V 8 bases short and J 5 bases short, with 12 bases between. This CDR3 has 13 residues. DNA for the CDR3: TGTGCCAGCGGGGGACTGATGAATGAAAAACTGTTTTTT. Encoded protein: CASGGLMNEKLFF.

The gene calls are TRBV6-5 and TRBJ1-1, with a possible D match to TRBD1 (6 bases). The CDR3 totals 12 residues. Germline V gene sequence: CDR1 MNHEY, CDR2 SVGAGI. V lost 7 bases, J lost 11 bases, and 17 bases lay in between. In DNA form, the CDR3 reads TGTGCCAGCAATTCTCCCGGGAGGGGGGCTTTCTTT. It translates to CASNSPGRGAFF.

This clone was observed a handful of times. The J gene is TRBJ2-7, the V gene TRBV15, with TRBD1 matching 11 bases. The CDR3 has 14 amino acids. Germline CDR1 and CDR2: LNHNV and YYDKDF (reference sequence). Trimming cost V 5 bases and J 3 bases; bases outside gene matches: 3. CDR3 amino acids: CATSGGTGGYEQYF. CDR3 in DNA: TGTGCCACCAGCGGGGGGACAGGGGGCTACGAGCAGTACTTC.

The gene calls are TRBV6-4 and TRBJ2-7, with 9 bases that match TRBD2. J lost 0 bases, V lost 3 bases, and 3 bases had no gene match. Per the germline V gene, CDR1 is MRHNA and CDR2 is SNTAGT. CDR3 length: 15 residues. CDR3 region: CASSELAGSSYEQYF. In DNA, the CDR3 is TGTGCCAGCAGTGAGCTAGCGGGGAGCTCCTACGAGCAGTACTTC.

J is TRBJ2-1 and V is TRBV4-1; TRBD2 aligns across 9 bases. Germline CDR1 and CDR2: MGHRA and YSYEKL. The CDR3 sequence is 16 residues long. The junction had 5 bases not matched to a gene; V was cut back by 0 bases and J by 5 bases. CDR3 in amino acids: CASSQEERGDNNEQFF. In DNA, the CDR3 is TGCGCCAGCAGCCAAGAGGAGCGGGGGGATAACAATGAGCAGTTCTTC.